The 21 T cell receptor beta chains below come from one sample, sequenced in a study of cytomegalovirus exposure and HLA in healthy donors. The PCR made use of 60 Vbeta and 13 Jbeta primers. Clones were read by immunoSEQ multiplex PCR, and TCRdb kept only the in-frame ones, dropping some. The sample records about 130,000 clones, about 71% being singletons. Sequencing was performed on PBMCs. The receptors come from a woman in her fifties or sixties in good health and CMV-seropositive.

The chain is built from TRBV7-8 and TRBJ2-2, with a possible D match to TRBD1 (7 bases). The CDR3 totals 15 residues. Trimming pared 2 bases from V and 5 bases from J, leaving 12 bases between. Looked up from germline, CDR1 is SGHVS and CDR2 is FQNEAQ. The CDR3 is CASSLQGGKTGELFF. CDR3 nucleotide sequence: TGTGCCAGCAGCTTACAGGGGGGAAAAACCGGGGAGCTGTTTTTT.

The chain employs TRBV10-3 and TRBJ1-1, with D perhaps matching TRBD1 (6 bases). V lost 0 bases and J 1 base, leaving 6 bases between the germline ends. The CDR3 runs 14 residues. Germline CDR1 ENHRY, CDR2 SYGVKD. As DNA, the CDR3 is TGTGCCATCAGTGAGTCGACAGGGAACACTGAAGCTTTCTTT. Protein sequence: CAISESTGNTEAFF.

This clone was detected a few times. The gene calls are TRBV20-1 and TRBJ2-5, with D hard to call. The V and J ends lost 1 base and 4 bases respectively, with 4 bases between them. The CDR3 sequence is 11 residues long. CDR1 is DFQATT, CDR2 SNEGSKA, per germline (reference sequence). CDR3 DNA: TGCAGTGCTAGAGTGGCAGAGACCCAGTACTTC. This translates into CSARVAETQYF.

This clone was found a few times. The chain links TRBV5-1 to TRBJ2-1; D is uncertain. This CDR3 has 14 amino acids. Germline CDR1 SGHRS, CDR2 YFSETQ. Trimming removed 0 bases at V and 7 bases at J, with 11 bases between. The CDR3 DNA follows: TGCGCCAGCAGCTTGGAGGATACTAAGAATGAGCAGTTCTTC. Its protein is CASSLEDTKNEQFF.

About this clone itself: This sample includes further DNA sequences coding for the same CDR3. The V gene is TRBV28, the J gene TRBJ1-2, with D possibly being TRBD1 (5 bases). V shed 2 bases and J shed 1 base, with 5 bases lying between them. This CDR3 is built from 13 residues. CDR1 is MDHEN and CDR2 is SYDVKM in the germline V gene. In DNA form, the CDR3 reads TGTGCCAGCAGTTTAGACAGTAACTATGGCTACACCTTC. This translates into CASSLDSNYGYTF.

This chain joins TRBV28 and TRBJ1-1; D remains unclear. Germline loops: CDR1 MDHEN, CDR2 SYDVKM. With 6 bases removed from V and 2 bases from J, the gap between germline ends came to 7 bases. CDR3 size: 12 residues. Here the CDR3 reads CASSQFNTEAFF. CDR3 nucleotides: TGTGCCAGCAGCCAGTTCAACACTGAAGCTTTCTTT.

The chain combines TRBV6-6 with TRBJ2-7, with TRBD1 matching 7 bases. The trim removed 7 bases at V and 2 bases at J, leaving 2 bases unmatched. The germline V gene encodes CDR1 MNHNY and CDR2 SVGAGI (reference sequence). This CDR3 contains 12 residues. Here the CDR3 DNA reads TGTGCCAGCATTAGGGGGCCCTACGAGCAGTACTTC. Its translation: CASIRGPYEQYF.

The rearrangement links TRBV5-4 to TRBJ2-1; 11 bases fit TRBD2. Germline V gene lookup returns CDR1 SGHNT and CDR2 YYREEE (reference sequence). J gave up 5 bases and V 4 bases, and 5 bases lay outside the gene matches. The CDR3 runs to 15 residues. CDR3 in amino acids: CASSPGTSGHNEQFF. For the CDR3, the DNA is TGTGCCAGCAGCCCGGGGACTAGCGGACACAATGAGCAGTTCTTC.

This chain uses TRBV4-2 with TRBJ2-7, with 12 bases matching TRBD2. V shed 4 bases, J shed 2 bases, and the junction held 3 bases outside the gene matches. Germline V gene data show CDR1 as LGHNA and CDR2 as YNFKEQ. CDR3 length: 15 amino acids. CDR3: CASSLGLAGTYEQYF. CDR3 coding DNA: TGTGCCAGCAGCCTTGGACTAGCGGGAACCTACGAGCAGTACTTC.

The V and J genes are TRBV11-2 and TRBJ1-1; 8 bases are a match to TRBD1. Germline V gene sequence: CDR1 SGHAT, CDR2 FQNNGV. V dropped 2 bases and J dropped 3; count of bases not matched to a gene: 8. The CDR3 runs to 16 residues. CDR3 protein: CASSLRQQGGYTEAFF. In nucleotides, the CDR3 is TGTGCCAGCAGCTTACGGCAACAGGGGGGCTACACTGAAGCTTTCTTT.

The CDR3 bases are TGTGCCAGTAGGGGGGGGCGCACTGAAGCTTTCTTT. Translation: CASRGGRTEAFF. This chain uses TRBV19 with TRBJ1-1, with a tentative D call TRBD1 (6 bases). The V end lost 6 bases, the J end lost 4 bases, and 9 bases lay between the germline ends. From germline, CDR1 is LNHDA and CDR2 SQIVND (reference sequence). The CDR3 is made up of 12 amino acids.

This clone was picked up a small number of times. The chain combines TRBV30 with TRBJ2-3, with a weak D call TRBD2 (5 bases). Trimming shortened V by 3 bases and J by 0 bases, and 10 bases separated the two germline ends. There are 14 residues in the CDR3. Looked up from germline, CDR1 is GTSNPN and CDR2 is SVGIG (reference sequence). CDR3 amino acids: CAWRDLASTDTQYF. The DNA of the CDR3 is TGTGCCTGGAGGGACCTAGCCAGCACAGATACGCAGTATTTT.

This clone was seen a handful of times. The chain has TRBV6-5 and TRBJ2-1, with D possibly TRBD2 on 5 matching bases. Germline loops: CDR1 MNHEY, CDR2 SVGAGI. The CDR3 runs 12 residues. The germline V and J ends were trimmed by 8 bases and 0 bases, with 5 bases remaining between them. Here the CDR3 DNA reads TGTGCCAGCGGGAGCTCCTACAATGAGCAGTTCTTC. Residues: CASGSSYNEQFF.

The genes are TRBV5-1 and TRBJ1-4; 8 positions agree with TRBD1. This CDR3 spans 15 amino acids. Germline lookup yields CDR1 SGHRS and CDR2 YFSETQ. The ends lost 0 bases at V and 7 bases at J; junction bases unmatched: 5. The CDR3 DNA is TGCGCCAGCAGCTTGGGGACAGGGCGTGCTGAAAAACTGTTTTTT. Translating it yields CASSLGTGRAEKLFF.

The CDR3 sequence is CAISEPPGLAASYEQYF. The DNA of the CDR3 is TGTGCCATCAGTGAGCCTCCGGGACTAGCAGCCTCCTACGAGCAGTACTTC. The rearrangement links TRBV10-3 to TRBJ2-7; 9 bases agree with TRBD2. CDR3 size: 17 residues. The germline CDR1 and CDR2 sequences are ENHRY and SYGVKD. J lost 0 bases, V lost 2 bases, and 8 bases had no gene match.

The CDR3 reads CASSSGGGTVWTGELFF. As DNA, the CDR3 is TGTGCCAGCAGCTCAGGGGGCGGGACAGTCTGGACCGGGGAGCTGTTTTTT. The chain uses TRBV5-4 and TRBJ2-2; 8 bases align to TRBD1. Germline assignment: CDR1 SGHNT and CDR2 YYREEE (reference sequence). This CDR3 is built from 17 residues. Germline trimming cut 3 bases from V and 5 bases from J; bases unmatched to any gene: 12.

The chain joins TRBV28 to TRBJ1-2, with TRBD1 matching 8 bases. The germline gives CDR1 MDHEN, CDR2 SYDVKM. The CDR3 extends over 16 amino acids. The V and J ends lost 2 bases and 2 bases, in that order; junction bases with no gene match: 7. The CDR3 DNA is TGTGCCAGCAGTTTAAGTGGGACAGGAAAAAACTATGGCTACACCTTC. Translation gives CASSLSGTGKNYGYTF.

The chain uses TRBV5-5 and TRBJ1-1, with a possible D match to TRBD1 (5 bases). Trimming shortened V by 4 bases and J by 4 bases, and 17 bases separated the two germline ends. This CDR3 is built from 15 residues. Germline loops: CDR1 SGHKS, CDR2 YYEKEE (reference sequence). CDR3 residues: CASSPTPGGGTEAFF. The CDR3 bases are TGTGCCAGCAGCCCTACCCCGGGGGGGGGCACTGAAGCTTTCTTT.

V usage is TRBV28 and J usage is TRBJ2-1; 8 bases line up with TRBD1. With 10 bases clipped from V and 6 bases from J, the junction kept 8 bases outside the gene matches. The CDR3 consists of 13 residues. Per germline, CDR1 MDHEN and CDR2 SYDVKM. In nucleotides, the CDR3 is TGTGCCACCTCGGACAGGGTAGGCAATGAGCAGTTCTTC. Protein product: CATSDRVGNEQFF. Complete variable domain (other parts from reference TRBV28 and TRBJ2-1): DVKVTQSSRYLVKRTGEKVFLECVQDMDHENMFWYRQDPGLGLRLIYFSYDVKMKEKGDIPEGYSVSREKKERFSLILESASTNQTSMYLCATSDRVGNEQFFGPGTRLTVL.

The V and J genes are TRBV11-3 and TRBJ1-1; 7 positions agree with TRBD1. Looked up from germline, CDR1 is SGHNT and CDR2 is YENEEA. The CDR3 covers 14 residues. V shed 3 bases and J 2 bases; nucleotides not matched to a gene: 3. CDR3 in amino acids: CASSLGQTNTEAFF. The CDR3 nucleotides read TGTGCCAGCAGCTTGGGACAGACCAACACTGAAGCTTTCTTT.

The chain combines TRBV9 with TRBJ2-1; 10 nucleotides line up with TRBD2. Germline V gene sequence: CDR1 SGDLS, CDR2 YYNGEE. V was pared by 3 bases and J by 8 bases, with 11 bases of the junction left unmatched. The CDR3 is 16 residues long. The CDR3 here is CASSEGGLAGVDEQFF. CDR3 coding DNA: TGTGCCAGCAGCGAGGGGGGGCTAGCGGGAGTCGATGAGCAGTTCTTC.